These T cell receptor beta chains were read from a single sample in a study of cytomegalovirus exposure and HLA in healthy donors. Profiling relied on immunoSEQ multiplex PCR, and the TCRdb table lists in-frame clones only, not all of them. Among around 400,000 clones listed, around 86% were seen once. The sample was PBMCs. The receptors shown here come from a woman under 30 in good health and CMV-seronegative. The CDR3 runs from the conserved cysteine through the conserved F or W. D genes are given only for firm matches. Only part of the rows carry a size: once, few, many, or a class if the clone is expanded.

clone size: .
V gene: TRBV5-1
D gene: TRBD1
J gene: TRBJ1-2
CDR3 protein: CASRQGSSTNGYTF
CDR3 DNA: TGCGCCAGCCGACAGGGTTCTTCTACAAATGGCTACACCTTC

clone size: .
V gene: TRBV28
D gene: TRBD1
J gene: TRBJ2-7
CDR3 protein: CASSTGVIYEQYF
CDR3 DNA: TGTGCCAGCAGCACAGGGGTAATCTACGAGCAGTACTTC

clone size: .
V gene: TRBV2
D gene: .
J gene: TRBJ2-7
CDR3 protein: CASSDRTIPYEQYF
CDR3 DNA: TGTGCCAGCAGTGATCGGACAATTCCCTACGAGCAGTACTTC

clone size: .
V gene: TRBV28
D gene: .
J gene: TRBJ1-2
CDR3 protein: CASSFSARQVYGYTF
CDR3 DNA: TGTGCCAGCAGTTTCAGTGCTCGACAGGTCTATGGCTACACCTTC

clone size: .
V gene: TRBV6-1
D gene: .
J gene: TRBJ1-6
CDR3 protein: CASTPGQLNNSPLHF
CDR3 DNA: TGTGCCAGCACTCCTGGACAGCTGAATAATTCACCCCTCCACTTT

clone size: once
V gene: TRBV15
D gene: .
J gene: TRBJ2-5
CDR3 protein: CATSRASVAQETQYF
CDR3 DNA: TGTGCCACCAGCAGAGCTAGCGTAGCACAAGAGACCCAGTACTTC

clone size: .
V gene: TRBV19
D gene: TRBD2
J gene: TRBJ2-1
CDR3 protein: CASRHTPGLVLSAEQFF
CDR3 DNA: TGTGCCAGCAGACATACCCCGGGACTAGTTTTGAGCGCTGAGCAGTTCTTC

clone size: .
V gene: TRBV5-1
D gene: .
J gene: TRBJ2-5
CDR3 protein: CASSFGEDGSPETQYF
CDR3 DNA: TGCGCCAGCAGTTTTGGGGAGGATGGCAGCCCAGAGACCCAGTACTTC

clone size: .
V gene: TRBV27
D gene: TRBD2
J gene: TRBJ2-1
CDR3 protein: CASSSGTSGRNEQFF
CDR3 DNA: TGTGCCAGCAGTTCCGGGACTAGCGGGAGGAATGAGCAGTTCTTC

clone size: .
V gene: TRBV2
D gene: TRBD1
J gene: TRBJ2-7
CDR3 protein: CASIQGAYEQYF
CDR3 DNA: TGTGCCAGCATTCAGGGGGCCTACGAGCAGTACTTC

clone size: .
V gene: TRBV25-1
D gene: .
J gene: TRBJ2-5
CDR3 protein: CASSRSSGRETQYF
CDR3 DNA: TGTGCCAGCAGCCGAAGTTCAGGTCGGGAGACCCAGTACTTC

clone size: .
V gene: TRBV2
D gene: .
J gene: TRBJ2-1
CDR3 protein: CASTETRPQPVF
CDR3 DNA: TGTGCCAGCACGGAGACCCGACCCCAACCGGTCTTC

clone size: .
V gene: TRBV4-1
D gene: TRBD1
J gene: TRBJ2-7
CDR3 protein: CASSPTGDGVYEQYF
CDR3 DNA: TGCGCCAGCAGCCCCACAGGGGATGGCGTGTACGAGCAGTACTTC

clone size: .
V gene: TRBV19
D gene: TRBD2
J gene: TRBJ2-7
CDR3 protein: CASSIDWLAGDYEQYF
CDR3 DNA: TGTGCCAGTAGTATAGATTGGCTAGCGGGAGACTACGAGCAGTACTTC

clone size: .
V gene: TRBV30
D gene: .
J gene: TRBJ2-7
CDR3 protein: CAWSAAGVSSYEQYF
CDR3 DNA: TGTGCCTGGAGCGCTGCAGGGGTGAGCTCCTACGAGCAGTACTTC

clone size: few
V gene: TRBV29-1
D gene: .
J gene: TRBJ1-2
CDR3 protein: CSGEDGGYGYTF
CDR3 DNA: TGCAGCGGGGAGGACGGTGGTTATGGCTACACCTTC

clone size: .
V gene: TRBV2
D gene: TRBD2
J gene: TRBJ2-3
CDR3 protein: CASSDPGRGTDTQYF
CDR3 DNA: TGTGCCAGCAGTGACCCCGGGAGGGGCACAGATACGCAGTATTTT

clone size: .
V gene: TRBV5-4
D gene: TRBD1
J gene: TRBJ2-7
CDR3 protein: CASSLIRDREGEQYF
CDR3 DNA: TGTGCCAGCAGCTTGATCCGGGACAGGGAGGGCGAGCAGTACTTC

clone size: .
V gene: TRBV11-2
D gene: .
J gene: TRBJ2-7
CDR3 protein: CASSLVGRSRSSYEQYF
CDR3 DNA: TGTGCCAGCAGCTTAGTGGGTAGGTCTCGGAGCTCCTACGAGCAGTACTTC

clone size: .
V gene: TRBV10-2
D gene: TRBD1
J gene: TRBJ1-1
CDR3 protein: CASSRDRVEAFF
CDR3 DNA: TGCGCCAGCAGTCGCGACAGGGTAGAGGCTTTCTTT

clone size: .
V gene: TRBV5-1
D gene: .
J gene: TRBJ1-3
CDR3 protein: CASSSDRGNTIYF
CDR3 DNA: TGCGCCAGCAGCTCGGACAGAGGAAACACCATATATTTT

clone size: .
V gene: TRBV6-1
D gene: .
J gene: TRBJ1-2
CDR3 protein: CASSDMTGIGYGYTF
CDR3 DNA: TGTGCCAGCAGTGATATGACCGGGATCGGATACGGCTACACCTTC

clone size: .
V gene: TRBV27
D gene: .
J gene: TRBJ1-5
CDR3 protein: CASSFPGDPVLYSNQPQHF
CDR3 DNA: TGTGCCAGCAGTTTCCCAGGGGACCCCGTCCTCTATAGCAATCAGCCCCAGCATTTT

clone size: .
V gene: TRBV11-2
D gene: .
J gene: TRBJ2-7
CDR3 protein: CASSPGIDIAYEQYF
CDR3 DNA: TGTGCCAGCAGCCCCGGGATAGACATCGCCTACGAGCAGTACTTC

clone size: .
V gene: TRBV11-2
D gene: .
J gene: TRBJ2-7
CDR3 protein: CASSFGPSGGVSYEQYF
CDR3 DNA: TGTGCCAGCAGCTTCGGGCCTAGTGGAGGGGTAAGCTACGAGCAGTACTTC

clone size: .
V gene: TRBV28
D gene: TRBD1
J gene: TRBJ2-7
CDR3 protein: CASTPAGQGINEQYF
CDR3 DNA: TGTGCCAGCACCCCTGCAGGACAGGGGATCAACGAGCAGTACTTC

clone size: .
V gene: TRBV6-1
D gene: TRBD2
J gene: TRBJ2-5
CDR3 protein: CASSGSGGAVGETQYF
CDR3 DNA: TGTGCCAGCAGTGGCAGCGGGGGGGCCGTGGGTGAGACCCAGTACTTC

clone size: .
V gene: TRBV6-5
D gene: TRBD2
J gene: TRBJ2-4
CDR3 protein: CACAPRLAELQYF
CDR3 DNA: TGTGCCTGCGCTCCCCGACTAGCGGAACTTCAGTACTTC

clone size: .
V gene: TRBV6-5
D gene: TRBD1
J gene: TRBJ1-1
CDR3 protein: CASSPDRGKNTEAFF
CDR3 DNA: TGTGCCAGCAGCCCTGACAGGGGGAAGAACACTGAAGCTTTCTTT

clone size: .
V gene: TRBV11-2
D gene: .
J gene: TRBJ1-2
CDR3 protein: CASSLPGGYGYTF
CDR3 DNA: TGTGCCAGCAGCTTACCAGGAGGATATGGCTACACCTTC

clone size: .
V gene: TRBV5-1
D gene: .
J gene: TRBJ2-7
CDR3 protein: CASRGAGPPHEQYF
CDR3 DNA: TGCGCCAGCAGGGGGGCGGGCCCCCCCCACGAGCAGTACTTC

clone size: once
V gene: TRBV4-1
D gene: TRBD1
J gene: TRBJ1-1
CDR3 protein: CASSQEPTGGSAEAFF
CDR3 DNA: TGCGCCAGCAGCCAAGAACCCACAGGGGGCTCGGCTGAAGCTTTCTTT

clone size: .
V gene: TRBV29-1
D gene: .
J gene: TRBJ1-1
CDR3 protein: CSGTTRQDTEAFF
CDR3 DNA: TGCAGCGGTACAACCCGACAGGACACTGAAGCTTTCTTT

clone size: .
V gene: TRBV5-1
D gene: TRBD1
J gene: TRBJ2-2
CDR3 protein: CASSLRQGQSTGELFF
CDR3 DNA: TGCGCCAGCAGCTTGCGACAGGGGCAGTCCACCGGGGAGCTGTTTTTT

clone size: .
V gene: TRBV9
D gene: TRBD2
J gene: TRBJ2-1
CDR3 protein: CASSVGGMGLADNEQFF
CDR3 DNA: TGTGCCAGCAGCGTAGGGGGGATGGGACTAGCGGACAATGAGCAGTTCTTC

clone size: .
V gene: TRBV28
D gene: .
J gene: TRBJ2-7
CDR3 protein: CASSFATVLYEQYF
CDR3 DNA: TGTGCCAGCAGTTTCGCGACAGTCCTCTACGAGCAGTACTTC

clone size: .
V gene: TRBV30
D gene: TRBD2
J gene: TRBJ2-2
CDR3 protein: CAWSVGGLNTGELFF
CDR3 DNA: TGTGCCTGGAGTGTGGGAGGGCTGAACACCGGGGAGCTGTTTTTT

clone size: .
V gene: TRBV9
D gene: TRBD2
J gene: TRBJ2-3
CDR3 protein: CASSPPLKVAGGPTDTQYF
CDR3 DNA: TGTGCCAGCAGCCCACCCCTTAAGGTAGCGGGGGGGCCGACAGATACGCAGTATTTT

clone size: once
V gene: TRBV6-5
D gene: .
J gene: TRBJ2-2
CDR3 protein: CASSYLSTGELFF
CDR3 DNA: TGTGCCAGCAGTTACCTCTCCACCGGGGAGCTGTTTTTT

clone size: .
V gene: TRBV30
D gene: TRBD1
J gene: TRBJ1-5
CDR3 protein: CAWSGDRSLWPQHF
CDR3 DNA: TGTGCCTGGAGTGGGGACAGGTCCCTTTGGCCCCAGCATTTT

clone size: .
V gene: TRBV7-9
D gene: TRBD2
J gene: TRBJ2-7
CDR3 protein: CASRYGTSGTYEQYF
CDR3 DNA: TGTGCCAGCAGATACGGGACTAGCGGAACCTACGAGCAGTACTTC

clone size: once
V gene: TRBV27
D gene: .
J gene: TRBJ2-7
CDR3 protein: CASSTQTYEQYF
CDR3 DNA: TGTGCCAGCAGTACCCAAACCTACGAGCAGTACTTC

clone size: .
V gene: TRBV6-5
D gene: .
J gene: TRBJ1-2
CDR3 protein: CANRDLDYGYTF
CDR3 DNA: TGTGCCAACCGGGATCTTGACTATGGCTACACCTTC

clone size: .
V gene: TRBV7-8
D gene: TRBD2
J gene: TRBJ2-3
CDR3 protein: CASSTPGLATDTQYF
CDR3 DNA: TGTGCCAGCAGCACGCCGGGACTAGCAACAGATACGCAGTATTTT

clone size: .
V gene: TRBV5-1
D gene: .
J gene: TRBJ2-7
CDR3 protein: CASSFNPEDEQYF
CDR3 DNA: TGCGCCAGCAGCTTTAATCCGGAGGACGAGCAGTACTTC

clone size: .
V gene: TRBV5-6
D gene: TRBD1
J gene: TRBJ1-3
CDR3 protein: CASSLATGTGNTIYF
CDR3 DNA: TGTGCCAGCAGCTTGGCGACAGGGACTGGAAACACCATATATTTT

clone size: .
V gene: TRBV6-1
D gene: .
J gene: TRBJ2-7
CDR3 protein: CASRSHNIYEQYF
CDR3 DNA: TGTGCCAGCAGATCTCACAACATCTACGAGCAGTACTTC

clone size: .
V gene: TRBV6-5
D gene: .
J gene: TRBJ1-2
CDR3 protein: CASSYFGQNYGYTF
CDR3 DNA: TGTGCCAGCAGTTACTTTGGGCAGAACTATGGCTACACCTTC

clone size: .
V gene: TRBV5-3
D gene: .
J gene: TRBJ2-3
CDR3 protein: CARSFGGSANRDTQYF
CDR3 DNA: TGTGCCAGAAGCTTCGGGGGATCTGCGAATCGGGATACGCAGTATTTT

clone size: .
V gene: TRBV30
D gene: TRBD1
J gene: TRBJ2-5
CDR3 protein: CAWSAGSGGSQETQYF
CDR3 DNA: TGTGCCTGGAGTGCCGGGTCAGGGGGATCACAAGAGACCCAGTACTTC

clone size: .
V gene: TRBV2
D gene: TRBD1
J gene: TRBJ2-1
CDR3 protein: CASSGIQGRNVYNEQFF
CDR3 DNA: TGTGCCAGCAGTGGGATACAGGGGCGTAACGTTTACAATGAGCAGTTCTTC

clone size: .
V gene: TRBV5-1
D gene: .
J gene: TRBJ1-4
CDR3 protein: CASSLAVTPNEKLFF
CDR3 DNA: TGCGCCAGCAGCTTGGCCGTGACACCAAATGAAAAACTGTTTTTT

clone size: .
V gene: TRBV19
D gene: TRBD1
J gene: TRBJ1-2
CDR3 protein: CASSKQGALNYGYTF
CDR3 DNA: TGTGCCAGTAGTAAACAGGGGGCGCTTAACTATGGCTACACCTTC

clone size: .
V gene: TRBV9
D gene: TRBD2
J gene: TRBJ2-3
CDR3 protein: CASSALAGGGADTQYF
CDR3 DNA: TGTGCCAGCAGCGCACTAGCGGGAGGGGGGGCGGATACGCAGTATTTT

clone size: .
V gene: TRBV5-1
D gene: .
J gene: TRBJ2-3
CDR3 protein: CASRAGEFVTDTQYF
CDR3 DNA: TGCGCCAGCAGAGCAGGGGAGTTCGTTACAGATACGCAGTATTTT

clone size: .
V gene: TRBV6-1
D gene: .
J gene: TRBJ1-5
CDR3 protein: CASSEANVPGQPQHF
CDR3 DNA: TGTGCCAGCAGTGAAGCGAATGTCCCGGGGCAGCCCCAGCATTTT

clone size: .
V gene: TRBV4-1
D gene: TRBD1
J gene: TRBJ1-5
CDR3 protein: CASSQDPDRGYQPQHF
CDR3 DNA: TGCGCCAGCAGCCAAGATCCGGACAGGGGGTATCAGCCCCAGCATTTT

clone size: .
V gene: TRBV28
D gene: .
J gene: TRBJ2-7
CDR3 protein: CASSFLAGAVEQYF
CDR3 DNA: TGTGCCAGCAGTTTTCTGGCAGGGGCGGTTGAGCAGTACTTC

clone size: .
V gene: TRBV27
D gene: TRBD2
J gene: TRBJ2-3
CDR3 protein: CASSLSGGRVDTQYF
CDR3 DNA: TGTGCCAGCAGTTTATCTGGCGGGAGGGTAGATACGCAGTATTTT

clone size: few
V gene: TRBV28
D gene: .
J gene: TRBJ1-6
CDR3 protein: CASTIGRVSPLHF
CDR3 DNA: TGTGCCAGCACCATAGGGAGGGTTTCACCCCTCCACTTT